This is a list of T cell receptor beta chains from one sample in a study of blood T cell repertoires in COVID-19. Produced via immunoSEQ multiplex PCR; TCRdb's table is partial and in-frame only. Counted here are about 280,000 clones, approximately 85% occurring once; the ten biggest clones make up 5.1%. Input material: peripheral blood. The receptors shown here come from a man over 45 with active or convalescent COVID-19. CDR3s include the opening cysteine and the closing phenylalanine or tryptophan. The order of the fields is V gene, J gene, D gene, clone size, CDR3 DNA, CDR3 protein. A D gene is named only where the DNA matches it firmly. Clone size appears in some rows only: once, few, many, or a class for an expanded clone.

TRBV11-2	TRBJ2-1	NA	NA	TGTGCCAGCAGCACGTTGCCAGGTGAGCAGTTCTTC	CASSTLPGEQFF
TRBV2	TRBJ2-7	NA	NA	TGTGCCAGCAGTGAGCCACTACAGGGTCCCGAGCAGTACTTC	CASSEPLQGPEQYF
TRBV7-8	TRBJ2-7	NA	NA	TGTGCCAGCAGCTTTGACCCGGGTGGCGAGCAGTACTTC	CASSFDPGGEQYF
TRBV4-2	TRBJ2-7	NA	few	TGTGCCAGCAGCCACCAATACAGGGAAGGCGGCTCCGAGCAGTACTTC	CASSHQYREGGSEQYF
TRBV6-1	TRBJ2-3	NA	once	TGTGCCAGCAGGGAACTAGGAAGCCCGAGCACAGATACGCAGTATTTT	CASRELGSPSTDTQYF
TRBV5-4	TRBJ1-1	TRBD1	NA	TGTGCCAGCAGCCTCCGGGACAGGGGGCCGAACACTGAAGCTTTCTTT	CASSLRDRGPNTEAFF
TRBV7-3	TRBJ2-3	TRBD2	NA	TGTGCCAGCAGCTTCACCGGGACTAGCGGCACAGATACGCAGTATTTT	CASSFTGTSGTDTQYF
TRBV5-1	TRBJ2-7	TRBD1	NA	TGCGCCAGCAGCTTGGCCCGAAGACAGGGGATCCCTTACGAGCAGTACTTC	CASSLARRQGIPYEQYF
TRBV11-3	TRBJ2-3	NA	NA	TGTGCCAGCAGCTTAGCGCGGGGTAACACAGATACGCAGTATTTT	CASSLARGNTDTQYF
TRBV3-1/TRBV3-2	TRBJ1-2	NA	NA	TGTGCCAGCAGCCAAGAAGAGGGCTCACACGGGGGCTACACCTTC	CASSQEEGSHGGYTF
TRBV7-9	TRBJ1-2	NA	few	TGTGCCAGCAGCTTACAAACGCAGGGGAACCATGGCTACACCTTC	CASSLQTQGNHGYTF
TRBV11-2	TRBJ2-2	TRBD2	NA	TGTGCCAGCAGCTTAGTACTAGCGATGGGCGGAACGAACACCGGGGAGCTGTTTTTT	CASSLVLAMGGTNTGELFF
TRBV28	TRBJ1-3	NA	NA	TGTGCCAGCAGTTTACGAGGTGGTTCCGGAAACACCATATATTTT	CASSLRGGSGNTIYF
TRBV7-3	TRBJ1-1	NA	NA	TGTGCCAGCAGCTACTCAATGGACACTGAAGCTTTCTTT	CASSYSMDTEAFF
TRBV5-1	TRBJ1-4	TRBD1	NA	TGCGCCAGCAGCTTTGGACAGGGTCCAACTAATGAAAAACTGTTTTTT	CASSFGQGPTNEKLFF
TRBV27	TRBJ2-1	TRBD1	NA	TGTGCCAGCAACCCTCTGGGGACAGAGTACAATGAGCAGTTCTTC	CASNPLGTEYNEQFF
TRBV30	TRBJ2-5	NA	NA	TGTGCCTGGAGCGCCGAGTACCAAGAGACCCAGTACTTC	CAWSAEYQETQYF
TRBV2	TRBJ2-7	NA	NA	TGTGCCAGCAGTGAAGTGCGGGGAGGATCCAAGCAGTACTTC	CASSEVRGGSKQYF
TRBV15	TRBJ2-1	TRBD1	NA	TGTGCCACCAGCAGAGATATACCGGGCGGACAGGGAGGCTCCTACAATGAGCAGTTCTTC	CATSRDIPGGQGGSYNEQFF
TRBV7-9	TRBJ2-5	TRBD2	NA	TGTGCCAGCAGCCTCGGGACTAGCGGGACAGGATTAGAGACCCAGTACTTC	CASSLGTSGTGLETQYF
TRBV4-2	TRBJ2-7	NA	few	TGTGCCAGCAGCCAAGACCCCTCTCCGGGTTCCTACGAGCAGTACTTC	CASSQDPSPGSYEQYF
TRBV7-2	TRBJ1-5	NA	NA	TGTGCCAGCAGCACAAACAGCAATCAGCCCCAGCATTTT	CASSTNSNQPQHF
TRBV5-4	TRBJ2-1	TRBD2	NA	TGTGCCAGCAGCTTGAGGACACTAGCGGGAGTAGGGTACAATGAGCAGTTCTTC	CASSLRTLAGVGYNEQFF
TRBV2	TRBJ2-3	TRBD2	NA	TGTGCCAGCAGTCCCGGGACTACCCGTACAGATACGCAGTATTTT	CASSPGTTRTDTQYF
TRBV3-1/TRBV3-2	TRBJ2-2	TRBD2	NA	TGTGCCAGCAGCCAAGATTTTGGGCTCGGCGGGAGAAGGACCGGGGAGCTGTTTTTT	CASSQDFGLGGRRTGELFF
TRBV6-5	TRBJ1-2	TRBD1	NA	TGTGCCACCATCCCCAGACAGGGATACTATGGCTACACCTTC	CATIPRQGYYGYTF
TRBV5-8	TRBJ2-5	TRBD2	NA	TGTGCCAGCAGCCGGGGACTAGCGGCGGTGACGCTGCAAGAGACCCAGTACTTC	CASSRGLAAVTLQETQYF
TRBV7-9	TRBJ2-7	NA	NA	TGTGCCAGCAGCTCAGATTACGAGCAGTACTTC	CASSSDYEQYF
TRBV12-5	TRBJ1-5	NA	once	TGTGCTAGTGTTCCCTCAGGGGCTCAGGGGAATCAGCCCCAGCATTTT	CASVPSGAQGNQPQHF
TRBV28	TRBJ2-7	TRBD2	NA	TGTGCCAGCAGTTCCCTCGGGACTAGCGGGATCTACGAGCAGTACTTC	CASSSLGTSGIYEQYF
TRBV5-1	TRBJ1-3	NA	NA	TGCGCCAGCAGAACCGGACAGAGCTCTGGAAACACCATATATTTT	CASRTGQSSGNTIYF